This is a list of T cell receptor beta chains from one sample in a study of T cells in Graves' hyperthyroidism and ophthalmopathy. TCRdb re-derived calls from the multiplex PCR reads in MiXCR, one entry per CDR3 protein. The top ten clones hold 32% of a sample with around 430,000 distinct CDR3 sequences, 14% to 15% of them seen once. The sequenced sample consisted of blood. The receptors come from a woman aged 25 to 39 with Graves' hyperthyroidism. Both conserved end residues are part of each CDR3. Each record gives: V gene, clone size, CDR3 protein. Clone size appears in some rows only: once, few, many, or a class for an expanded clone.

TRBV20-1	many	CSARGWARTDTQYF
TRBV7-9	few	CASSLERYRGQNEAFF
TRBV3-1	many	CASSSLAGGSYNEQFF
TRBV20-1	-	CSARVSGQGRGYGYTF
TRBV5-1	few	CASSLIRVSSSYTDTQYF
TRBV6-5	many	CASSYSATSGDSSYEQYF
TRBV20-1	many	CSARDRGRGSSYEQYF
TRBV7-2	-	CASTLGIHAEQFF
TRBV5-1	few	CASSLGASGSYNEQFF
TRBV3-1	many	CASSRGPRTEAFF
TRBV27	many	CASSKQYF
TRBV29-1	few	CSVGDRGITNEKLFF
TRBV27	many	CASSPNRSNQPQHF
TRBV7-2	-	CASSHRLSGANVLTF
TRBV3-1	many	CASSQDGKGLAKNTDTQYF
TRBV11-1	-	CASSFGEGTEAFF
TRBV28	many	CASNLPRGYEQYF
TRBV4-1	many	CASSLEPGRGLAEQYF
TRBV28	many	CASSHPSGSWYEQYF
TRBV27	-	CASRGSGENIQYF
TRBV20-1	once	CSATSGAYEQYF
TRBV19	-	CASSIRDYEQYF